This TCR beta chain was profiled in a study of cytomegalovirus exposure and HLA in healthy donors. Study-level points and caveats: Cytomegalovirus-associated status was assigned to some 160 TCR beta chains. Rare TCR sequences predominated, though certain public TCRs were found in many donors.

As for this clone: Antigen: not known.

Though probably carrying unrecorded immune exposures, donors were nominally healthy at sampling. Amplification used 60 Vbeta primers and 13 Jbeta primers. TCRdb keeps only in-frame clones here, not all; method: immunoSEQ multiplex PCR. Of 150,000 to 200,000 clones in the sample, around 75% are singletons; the top ten hold 2.5% to 3.5%. V dropped 4 bases and J dropped 0 bases, with 12 bases sitting between them. This CDR3 has 15 residues. The germline CDR1 and CDR2 sequences are KGHSH and LQKENI. The sample was PBMCs. The genes are TRBV18 and TRBJ2-5; no clear D gene. The receptor was derived from a male donor in good health and CMV-seronegative. The CDR3 loop is CASSRQDLYQETQYF. The CDR3 nucleotides read TGTGCCAGCTCACGGCAGGATTTGTACCAAGAGACCCAGTACTTC.